These 13 T cell receptor beta chains came from one sample sequenced in a study of CD8+ T cells in alopecia areata (dated by TCRdb to between 2018 and 2020). Library preparation employed the immunoSEQ multiplex PCR assay. For TCR sequencing, RNA was extracted from every sample and reverse transcribed into cDNA to serve as template. The clones in this table, taken by TCRdb from immuneACCESS, are in-frame only. Not every clone is retained; where verified, under half of the shortfall comes from an unresolved V gene, and the cause of the rest is unknown. The sample records around 190,000 clones, about 56% of which are singletons. The top ten clonotypes cover roughly 5.3% of the sample. The material sequenced was CD8+ T cells sorted from blood. The receptors here all came from a human donor in good health.

The chain has TRBV6-5 and TRBJ1-2; D is possibly TRBD1 (5 bases). With 5 bases removed from V and 6 bases from J, the gap between germline ends came to 16 bases. This CDR3 spans 14 amino acids. The germline gives CDR1 MNHEY, CDR2 SVGAGI. The CDR3 DNA reads as TGTGCCAGCAGTGACGGGACGGTTGAGGATGGCTACACCTTC. It translates to CASSDGTVEDGYTF.

This chain joins TRBV5-6 and TRBJ1-1; D call uncertain. V dropped 2 bases and J dropped 1 base, with 6 bases sitting between them. The CDR3 runs 13 residues. The germline gives CDR1 SGHDT, CDR2 YYEEEE. The CDR3 nucleotides are TGTGCCAGCAGCTTCGCAGGGAACACTGAAGCTTTCTTT. Translation: CASSFAGNTEAFF. The entire variable domain, with the rest obtained from reference TRBV5-6 and TRBJ1-1, is as follows: DAGVTQSPTHLIKTRGQQVTLRCSPKSGHDTVSWYQQALGQGPQFIFQYYEEEERQRGNFPDRFSGHQFPNYSSELNVNALLLGDSALYLCASSFAGNTEAFFGQGTRLTVV.

This clone was observed a handful of times. The chain employs TRBV7-9 and TRBJ2-7; 11 bases map to TRBD1. The germline V gene has CDR1 SEHNR and CDR2 FQNEAQ (reference sequence). This CDR3 is 17 amino acids long. V shed 5 bases and J 5 bases; nucleotides not matched to a gene: 14. The chain's CDR3 is CASSEASGTGGINEQYF. The DNA for the CDR3 is TGTGCCAGCAGCGAAGCCTCAGGGACAGGGGGTATCAACGAGCAGTACTTC.

This chain joins TRBV7-8 and TRBJ2-5, with D hard to call. Germline CDR1 reads SGHVS; CDR2 reads FQNEAQ. Trimming pared 7 bases from V and 3 bases from J, leaving 18 bases between. The CDR3 has 15 residues. The CDR3 DNA follows: TGTGCCAGCACCTCTACCTGGCAGGTGAAAGAGACCCAGTACTTC. It yields the protein CASTSTWQVKETQYF.

The rearrangement uses TRBV9 and TRBJ1-5, with D unresolved. CDR1 is SGDLS, CDR2 YYNGEE, per germline. The CDR3 sequence is 13 residues long. Trimming cost V 0 bases and J 6 bases, with 7 bases left between them. The CDR3 reads CASSVGDSQPQHF. The CDR3 DNA reads TGTGCCAGCAGCGTAGGCGATAGTCAGCCCCAGCATTTT. The full variable domain, with the rest looked up from reference TRBV9 and TRBJ1-5, is DSGVTQTPKHLITATGQRVTLRCSPRSGDLSVYWYQQSLDQGLQFLIQYYNGEERAKGNILERFSAQQFPDLHSELNLSSLELGDSALYFCASSVGDSQPQHFGDGTRLSIL.

The rearrangement uses TRBV15 and TRBJ1-2; 9 nucleotides line up with TRBD1. Germline V gene sequence: CDR1 LNHNV, CDR2 YYDKDF (reference sequence). Losses at the gene ends were 5 bases for V and 7 bases for J; bases not matched to a gene: 5. The CDR3 runs 13 residues. The CDR3 region is CATSLTGGLGYTF. CDR3 in DNA: TGTGCCACCAGCTTAACAGGGGGCCTTGGCTACACCTTC.

V is TRBV29-1 and J is TRBJ1-1; no clear D. The V gene's germline CDR1 is SQVTM and CDR2 ANQGSEA. The V gene lost 3 bases and the J gene lost 1 base, with 6 bases spanning the gap. The CDR3 consists of 12 residues. CDR3 bases: TGCAGCGTTGATGAGGCGAACACTGAAGCTTTCTTT. Protein product: CSVDEANTEAFF.

The chain links TRBV7-9 to TRBJ2-1, with 9 nucleotides matching TRBD2. The germline V gene encodes CDR1 SEHNR and CDR2 FQNEAQ (reference sequence). V trimming: 4 bases; J trimming: 9 bases; junction bases outside the gene matches: 10. The CDR3 consists of 15 residues. The CDR3 protein is CASSSPGLASAEQFF. The CDR3 DNA reads TGTGCCAGCAGCTCGCCGGGACTAGCATCCGCTGAGCAGTTCTTC.

This clone is a singleton in its sample. This chain links TRBV27 with TRBJ1-1, with 7 bases that match TRBD1. The length of the CDR3 is 14 residues. Germline trimming cut 3 bases from V and 6 bases from J; bases unmatched to any gene: 7. Per the germline V gene, CDR1 is MNHEY and CDR2 is SMNVEV (reference sequence). The chain's CDR3 is CASSLREGASEAFF. The CDR3 nucleotides read TGTGCCAGCAGTTTGCGGGAGGGGGCCTCTGAAGCTTTCTTT.

This clone appeared a single time. CDR3 bases: TGTGCCAGCAGCTTGCTGGTGGGGGGGCCGCCCAATGAGCAGTTCTTC. As protein: CASSLLVGGPPNEQFF. The chain joins TRBV7-2 to TRBJ2-1; TRBD2 might be the D (7 bases). This CDR3 has 16 residues. Germline-derived CDR1 and CDR2 are SGHTA and FQGNSA. The ends were cut back, 3 bases at V and 6 bases at J, with 18 bases in the middle.

There are a few counts of this clone. V is TRBV10-2 and J is TRBJ2-7, with 7 nucleotides matching TRBD1. Germline V gene sequence: CDR1 WSHSY, CDR2 SAAADI. The ends lost 6 bases at V and 5 bases at J; junction bases unmatched: 1. This CDR3 spans 11 amino acids. The CDR3 reads CASRTGHEQYF. The CDR3 coding sequence is TGCGCCAGCAGGACAGGGCACGAGCAGTACTTC.

The chain has TRBV7-9 and TRBJ1-1, with D hard to call. This CDR3 has 14 residues. V lost 1 base to trimming and J lost 3 bases, with 9 bases between them. Germline V gives CDR1 SEHNR, CDR2 FQNEAQ (reference sequence). The CDR3 DNA is TGTGCCAGCAGCTTAGTCCAAATGCACACTGAAGCTTTCTTT. Protein sequence: CASSLVQMHTEAFF.

This chain joins TRBV2 and TRBJ2-4, with D unresolved. CDR1 and CDR2 from the germline V gene are SNHLY and FYNNEI. V lost 3 bases and J lost 5, with 11 bases in between. This CDR3 region has 14 residues. This CDR3 is CASSDGPNQNIQYF. CDR3 DNA sequence: TGTGCCAGCAGTGACGGCCCAAACCAAAACATTCAGTACTTC.